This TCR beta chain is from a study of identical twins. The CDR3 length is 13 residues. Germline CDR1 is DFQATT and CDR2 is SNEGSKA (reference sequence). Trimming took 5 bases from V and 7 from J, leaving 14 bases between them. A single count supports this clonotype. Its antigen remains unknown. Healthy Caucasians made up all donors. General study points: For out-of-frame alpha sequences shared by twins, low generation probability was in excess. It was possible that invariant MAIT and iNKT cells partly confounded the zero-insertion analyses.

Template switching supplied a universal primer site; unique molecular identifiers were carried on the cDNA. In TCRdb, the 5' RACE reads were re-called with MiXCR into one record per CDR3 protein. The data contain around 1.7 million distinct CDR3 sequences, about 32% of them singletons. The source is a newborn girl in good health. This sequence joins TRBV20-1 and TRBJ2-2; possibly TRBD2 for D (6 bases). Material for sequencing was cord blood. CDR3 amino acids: CSASGLGDGELFF. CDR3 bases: TGCAGTGCTTCGGGACTGGGGGACGGGGAGCTGTTTTTT.